This T cell receptor beta chain was observed in a study of technical replicates of blood from a handful of donors. Measured with immunoSEQ multiplex PCR; TCRdb has only the in-frame clones, and not every one. The table shows about 88,000 clones, with just under 95% occurring only once. Sample: T cells isolated from PBMCs. This clonotype originated in a human donor in good health.

CDR3 loop: CASSLSGTQYF. In nucleotides, the CDR3 is TGTGCCAGCAGCCTCTCGGGTACGCAGTATTTT. The V and J genes are TRBV7-6 and TRBJ2-3, with D unresolved. Trimming took off 5 bases at V and 8 bases at J, with 8 bases between the two ends. This CDR3 is built from 11 residues. Germline assignment: CDR1 SGHVS and CDR2 FNYEAQ. The full variable domain, with the rest looked up from reference TRBV7-6 and TRBJ2-3, is GAGVSQSPRYKVTKRGQDVALRCDPISGHVSLYWYRQALGQGPEFLTYFNYEAQQDKSGLPNDRFSAERPEGSISTLTIQRTEQRDSAMYRCASSLSGTQYFGPGTRLTVL.